This T cell receptor (beta chain) was documented in a study of blood T cells in healthy people across ages. The ends lost 5 bases at V and 10 bases at J; junction bases unmatched: 6. The CDR3 totals 13 residues. With a J-beta primer mix and a sample-barcoded 5' primer, a second PCR ran 7 to 11 cycles. TCRdb processed the 5' RACE reads anew with MiXCR; each CDR3 protein has one entry. Among fewer than 1,200,000 distinct CDR3 sequences, about 25% were seen once, and the ten largest hold approximately 0.75%. These same records also appear under a second study, on T cells of mothers and their children. As that report states: Normalized overlap was always slightly, never significantly, higher in related than unrelated mother-child pairs.

The receptor comes from a girl aged 2 to 10 in good health. The source material was blood. The rearrangement links TRBV12-3 or TRBV12-4 to TRBJ1-5, with 9 bases identical to TRBD1. This CDR3 is CASSTGGRTPQHF. The CDR3 region has the DNA TGTGCCAGCAGTACAGGGGGCCGGACCCCCCAGCATTTT.